This TCR beta chain was obtained from a study of molecular identifiers for immune sequencing clone quantification. Study at large: RNA from 20,000 or 100,000 naive CD8 cells was split five ways in replicates, with four sequenced.

TCRdb reanalysed the PCR reads using MiXCR and keeps one entry per CDR3 protein. This table has approximately 630,000 distinct CDR3 sequences, approximately 24% appearing once. The length of the CDR3 is 15 residues. Trimming stripped 5 bases from V and 4 bases from J, with 15 bases between. Germline V CDR1 and CDR2: SGHTA, FQGNSA. This clonotype has at least ten counts. Source material: naive CD8+ T cells from blood, with Jurkat cell RNA spiked in. Noted subset: FACS-sorted CD8+CD4-CCR7+CD45RA+ naive T cells. The rearrangement links TRBV7-2 to TRBJ1-5; weak D call: TRBD1 (6 bases). The sequence was obtained from a human donor in good health. Some libraries in this study had Jurkat cell RNA spiked in. DNA for the CDR3: TGTGCCAGCAGCGCGCGGCTCCAGGGGAATCAGCCCCAGCATTTT. It is translated as CASSARLQGNQPQHF. Variable domain in full (rest from reference TRBV7-2 and TRBJ1-5): GAGVSQSPSNKVTEKGKDVELRCDPISGHTALYWYRQSLGQGLEFLIYFQGNSAPDKSGLPSDRFSAERTGGSVSTLTIQRTQQEDSAVYLCASSARLQGNQPQHFGDGTRLSIL.